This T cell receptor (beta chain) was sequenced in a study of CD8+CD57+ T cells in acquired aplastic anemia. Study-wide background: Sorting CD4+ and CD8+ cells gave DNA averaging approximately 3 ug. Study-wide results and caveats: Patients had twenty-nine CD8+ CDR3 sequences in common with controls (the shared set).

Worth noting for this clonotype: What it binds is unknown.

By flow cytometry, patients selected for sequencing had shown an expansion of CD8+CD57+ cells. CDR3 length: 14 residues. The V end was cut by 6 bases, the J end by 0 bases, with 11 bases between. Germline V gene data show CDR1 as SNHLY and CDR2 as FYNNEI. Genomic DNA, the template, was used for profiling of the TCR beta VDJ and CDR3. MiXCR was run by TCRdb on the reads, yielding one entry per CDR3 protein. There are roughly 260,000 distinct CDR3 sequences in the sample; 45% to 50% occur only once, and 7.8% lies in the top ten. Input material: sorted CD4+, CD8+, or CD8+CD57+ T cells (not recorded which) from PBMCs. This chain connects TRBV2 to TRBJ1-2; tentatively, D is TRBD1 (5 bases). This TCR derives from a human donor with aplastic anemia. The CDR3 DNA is TGTGCCAGCAGACCAGGGCGAGCTAACTATGGCTACACCTTC. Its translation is CASRPGRANYGYTF.